This TCR beta chain was obtained from a study of regulatory T cells in long-lasting Graves disease (dated by TCRdb to the early 2020s). About the full investigation: In the newly diagnosed Graves' disease group, patients had been taking antithyroid drugs for less than 3 months. The study was registered as a clinical trial and conducted in China. TCR sequencing covered about 13 persistent and some 20 newly diagnosed Graves' disease patients, around 35 samples in total. Peripheral blood TCR sequencing and RNA sequencing compared persistent Graves' disease patients with newly diagnosed Graves' disease patients. General findings and caveats noted by the study authors: The authors noted that the small sample size was a limitation that may lower accuracy. Compared with newly diagnosed patients, persistent Graves' disease patients had lower TCR Shannon entropy and fewer highly expanded clones, which suggests clonal expansion. Only the TCR beta chain was sequenced and analyzed. Peripheral blood alone was examined, since thyroid tissue, which constituted the primary lesion, could not be accessed. A larger number of public clonotypes was shared among persistent patients (fewer than 3,000) than among newly diagnosed patients (over 850). Persistent disease showed preferential use of TRBV28, TRBJ1-2 and TRBJ2-5, whereas newly diagnosed disease favored TRBV20-1 and TRBJ2-1.

The sample's time point, from its label and the paper: newly diagnosed GD, antithyroid drugs for less than 3 months. For both TCR sequencing and RNA sequencing, RNA was extracted from PBMCs using TRIzol. The diagnosis of Graves' disease followed American Thyroid Association guidelines. Recruitment of patients was carried out at an endocrinology department in Xi'an, China. Each patient gave approximately 9.7 milliliters of peripheral blood, collected in an EDTA anticoagulant tube. Ficoll Paque Plus density gradient separation was used to isolate PBMCs, and no further T cell sorting was performed. An Agilent 2100 Bioanalyzer and agarose gel were used to check RNA quality, while a NanoDrop 2000 measured RNA concentration. From the germline V gene (reference sequence), CDR1 is DFQATT and CDR2 is SNEGSKA. For this chain, trimming is 0 bases at the V end and 15 bases at the J end, and the number of junction bases without a gene match is 18. Measured from the cysteine to the phenylalanine, the CDR3 is 16 residues long. Only the CDR3 DNA stays, 48 bases, in frame from base 1.

This clonotype has a count of ten or more. No antigen is known for it. Within one base of it there is no much larger clone, and no base qualities were kept. Receptor amplification or capture employed multiplex PCR. Sequenced using an Illumina HiSeq 4000. iRepertoire HTBI primers and Arm-PCR amplification of CDR3 regions were used to construct TCR beta libraries. Before sequencing, the PCR products went through gel purification. The source study handled its data this way. Gene usage analysis of CDR3 amino acid clonotypes used the 50 to 70 TRBV and 14 to 15 TRBJ segments found across samples. COPE and FqMerger were used to merge the filtered high-quality paired reads into contigs. BLAST was used to align contigs to the IMGT TRBV, TRBD and TRBJ reference genes, and CDR3 was defined following IMGT. Any clonotype with a frequency above 0.1% was counted as a highly expanded clone. Shannon entropy was used to measure repertoire diversity, and the Gini coefficient was used to measure V-J evenness. A clonotype found in more than one individual was treated as public. In TCRdb, the public reads were trimmed at Q25 with fastp and aligned with MiXCR, with productive beta chains retained. Each CDR3 protein gets just one entry, which takes the most common genes and DNA from the rows behind it. TCRdb's processing, not the authors' own work, is the source of the V and J calls. The sample contains approximately 540,000 distinct CDR3 sequences, about 12% of them found a single time. Of the sample, roughly 8.9% is held by the ten largest clones.

This sample was shared with a second study, whose subject was T cells in Graves' hyperthyroidism and ophthalmopathy. Per that second paper: Stable Graves' hyperthyroidism was defined as no progression to ophthalmopathy during 18 months of follow-up. Hyperthyroidism patients were aged 18 to 65 years and newly diagnosed, with disease duration of less than 2 months. The study excluded patients with uncontrolled infections, other autoimmune diseases, pregnancy or lactation. Diagnoses were established on the basis of clinical symptoms, serum thyroxine and TRAb, thyroid ultrasound, and orbital computed tomography. The TCR CDR3 was subjected to a first round of RT-PCR using the HTBI primer set and the Qiagen OneStep RT-PCR kit. Blood samples also contained most of the expanded thyroid clonotypes (frequency above 0.001), which suggests that blood repertoires may reflect thyroid immune responses. Ophthalmopathy was separated from stable hyperthyroidism by a 13 V-J signature model, with around 88% sensitivity and 81% to 82% specificity obtained in cross-validation and 80%/75% obtained in testing. In validation, the model predicted progression to ophthalmopathy with approximately 69% sensitivity and less than 80% specificity, a median of 6.5 months before onset. To identify distinguishing TCR V-J signatures, a discovery cohort of 90 to 100 patients was used, comprising under 45 with Graves' ophthalmopathy and 57 with stable Graves' hyperthyroidism. Whether ophthalmopathy could be predicted prospectively was tested in an independent validation cohort made up of about 20 hyperthyroidism patients plus 17 patients who later progressed to ophthalmopathy. The 90 to 100 discovery patients were randomly divided into training and test sets at a 7:3 ratio. In addition, the study compared T-cell repertoires in thyroid tissue and in blood from roughly six Graves' hyperthyroidism patients. Following sampling, methimazole starting at 30 mg daily was given to hyperthyroidism patients, and high-dose intravenous methylprednisolone was given to ophthalmopathy patients. The libraries were constructed in a second round of multiplex PCR and then size-selected and purified. Paired-end sequencing of the libraries was performed with 100 bp reads on an Illumina HiSeq2000. SOAPnuke was used to process the raw data, removing reads that contained adapters or uncalled bases, had a mean Phred below 15, or lacked an exact match to the constant primer or identifier. COPE v1.2.5 was used to merge high-quality paired reads, and clonotypes were defined as unique nucleotide sequences. Clonotypes were aligned to IMGT TRBV, TRBD and TRBJ reference segments using MiTCR v1.1. The analysis included only V-J combinations with a frequency above 0.0001, which together covered 99% to 99.2% of the repertoires. The TCS score was defined as the ratio of F50 (clonal expansion) to E x V (chaos), calculated using BLOSUM62-based TCRdist between CDR3 peptides within each V-J. Welch's t-statistics and random forest reduced 500 to 650 V-J features to roughly 13, which were used in a naive Bayes classifier (R e1071). No statistical method was used to set the sample size in advance, and investigators knew the group allocation. The paper reports TCR Vbeta CDR3 sequencing of 130 to 150 peripheral blood samples: approximately 41 ophthalmopathy, fewer than 80 hyperthyroidism and about 17 progressor patients.

The starting material was peripheral blood mononuclear cells (PBMCs), obtained at new diagnosis, from a patient treated with antithyroid drugs. The rearranged segments are TRBV20-1 and TRBJ2-1; TRBD2 fits 9 bases in the junction. This receptor was taken from a young woman with Graves disease. Donor details come from another sample of the same person, matched by shared clones. The bases read TGCAGTGCTAGAGATCGAATAGCGGGAGATTTTAGTGTGGCGTTCTTC. This gives the protein CSARDRIAGDFSVAFF.